This entry lists 8 T cell receptor beta chains sequenced from one sample in a study of cytotoxic CD8 clonotypes in ibrutinib-treated CLL. Method: immunoSEQ multiplex PCR; TCRdb's copy keeps in-frame clones and lacks some. The data contain approximately 140,000 clones, roughly 80% of them singletons. This specimen was PBMCs, taken after 12 months of ibrutinib treatment. These receptors came from a human donor with chronic lymphocytic leukemia.

The rearrangement uses TRBV4-2 and TRBJ2-7, with 8 nucleotides matching TRBD2. The length of the CDR3 is 16 residues. Germline trimming cut 0 bases from V and 4 bases from J; bases unmatched to any gene: 8. CDR1 is LGHNA, CDR2 YNFKEQ, per germline. CDR3 nucleotides: TGTGCCAGCAGCCAAGACGGGGGGGGCAATGAGTACGAGCAGTACTTC. It codes for CASSQDGGGNEYEQYF.

As to this clone: Other DNA variants within this sample encode the same CDR3. The V call is TRBV30, the J call TRBJ2-7; D tentatively reads TRBD1 or TRBD2 (5 bases each). V lost 4 bases, J lost 6 bases, and 13 bases lay in between. Germline loops: CDR1 GTSNPN, CDR2 SVGIG (reference sequence). The CDR3 has 12 amino acids. DNA for the CDR3: TGTGCCTGGAAAGGGACGGGGCCCGAGCAGTACTTC. This codes for CAWKGTGPEQYF.

J is TRBJ2-2 and V is TRBV11-1; 14 bases line up with TRBD2. Germline lookup yields CDR1 SGHAT and CDR2 FQDESV (reference sequence). The length of the CDR3 is 18 residues. V lost 1 base to trimming and J lost 3 bases; unmatched junction nucleotides: 4. The CDR3 loop is CASSLGTSGRKDTGELFF. The CDR3 DNA reads as TGTGCCAGCAGCTTAGGGACTAGCGGGAGGAAGGACACCGGGGAGCTGTTTTTT.

This clone was observed a few times. The same CDR3 arises from other DNA sequences in this sample as well. The chain carries TRBV11-2 and TRBJ1-1; D gene ambiguous. The CDR3 loop spans 13 amino acids. The germline gives CDR1 SGHAT, CDR2 FQNNGV. The germline V and J ends were trimmed by 6 bases and 1 base, with 9 bases remaining between them. CDR3 amino acids: CASSYTANTEAFF. The CDR3, as DNA: TGTGCCAGCAGTTACACAGCGAACACTGAAGCTTTCTTT.

The chain recombines TRBV2 with TRBJ1-1; D is possibly TRBD1 (6 bases). CDR1 and CDR2 from the germline V gene are SNHLY and FYNNEI. This CDR3 comprises 11 residues. Trimming removed 7 bases at V and 9 bases at J, with 12 bases between. CDR3 amino acids: CASTYRAQAFF. The CDR3 nucleotides read TGTGCCAGCACATACAGGGCCCAAGCTTTCTTT.

The gene calls are TRBV7-2 and TRBJ1-2; no reliable D call. V was clipped by 1 base and J by 13 bases, with 16 bases between them. This CDR3 spans 13 amino acids. CDR1 is SGHTA and CDR2 is FQGNSA in the germline V gene. This chain's CDR3 is CASSLVEKRVFTF. In DNA, the CDR3 is TGTGCCAGCAGCTTAGTCGAAAAAAGGGTTTTCACCTTC.

The chain recombines TRBV7-6 with TRBJ2-1, with 8 bases fitting TRBD1. This CDR3 spans 16 amino acids. V lost 3 bases, J lost 5 bases, and 9 bases stayed unmatched. Germline CDR1 is SGHVS and CDR2 is FNYEAQ. The CDR3 DNA is TGTGCCAGCAGCTTCCTTCGGCAGGGGGCCAACAATGAGCAGTTCTTC. Protein: CASSFLRQGANNEQFF.

This chain uses TRBV4-3 with TRBJ2-5; D is perhaps TRBD2 (6 bases). Trimming pared 0 bases from V and 2 bases from J, leaving 16 bases between. The CDR3 extends over 17 amino acids. Germline assignment: CDR1 LGHNA and CDR2 YSLEER. CDR3 loop: CASSQEGRGWRQETQYF. The CDR3 region has the DNA TGCGCCAGCAGCCAAGAAGGGCGGGGCTGGCGGCAAGAGACCCAGTACTTC.